This is a list of T cell receptor beta chains from one sample in a study of cytomegalovirus exposure and HLA in healthy donors. TCRdb's table, derived via immunoSEQ multiplex PCR, lists solely in-frame clones and lacks some. The data show some 130,000 clones, around 77% seen once. The sample was PBMCs. The receptors originated from a man aged 25-45 years in good health and CMV-seronegative. Each CDR3 is given with its conserved first and last residue. The D gene is left open where the match is weak. Expanded clones are given a class, and other clones once, few, many or no size at all.

D	V	size	J	CDR3	DNA
.	TRBV5-1	.	TRBJ2-1	CASTQLITGVGNEQFF	TGCGCCAGCACCCAGCTTATTACGGGGGTAGGGAATGAGCAGTTCTTC
.	TRBV7-2	few	TRBJ2-2	CASSFASGVGTGELFF	TGTGCCAGCAGCTTTGCGTCGGGAGTAGGAACCGGGGAGCTGTTTTTT
.	TRBV5-1	few	TRBJ1-5	CASSLAPRGQASNQPQHF	TGCGCCAGCAGCTTGGCCCCCAGGGGCCAGGCGAGCAATCAGCCCCAGCATTTT
TRBD2	TRBV7-9	.	TRBJ2-7	CASSLRGVYEQYF	TGTGCCAGCAGCTTACGGGGGGTCTACGAGCAGTACTTC
TRBD2	TRBV9	.	TRBJ2-1	CASSAPGLAPNEQFF	TGTGCCAGCAGCGCGCCGGGACTAGCGCCCAATGAGCAGTTCTTC
TRBD2	TRBV30	.	TRBJ2-7	CAWRLAGSYEQYF	TGTGCCTGGCGGCTAGCGGGCTCCTACGAGCAGTACTTC
.	TRBV10-2	.	TRBJ1-5	CASSESGTLWRPQHF	TGCGCCAGCAGTGAGTCGGGGACACTCTGGAGACCCCAGCATTTT
.	TRBV30	few	TRBJ1-1	CAWSNPWTGKNTEAFF	TGTGCCTGGAGTAACCCATGGACGGGGAAGAACACTGAAGCTTTCTTT
.	TRBV10-1	.	TRBJ1-1	CASSTGNTEAFF	TGCGCCAGCAGTACCGGGAACACTGAAGCTTTCTTT
.	TRBV28	.	TRBJ2-7	CASSLYPGKAIEQYF	TGTGCCAGCAGTTTATACCCGGGGAAAGCCATCGAGCAGTACTTC
TRBD2	TRBV30	.	TRBJ2-1	CAWEREGSNEQFF	TGTGCCTGGGAGCGGGAGGGGTCCAATGAGCAGTTCTTC
TRBD1	TRBV5-1	.	TRBJ2-1	CASSFWSDGTGGTEQFF	TGCGCCAGCAGCTTTTGGAGCGACGGGACAGGGGGCACTGAGCAGTTCTTC
.	TRBV7-9	once	TRBJ2-6	CASSGGLARANVLTF	TGTGCCAGCAGCGGCGGACTTGCACGGGCCAACGTCCTGACTTTC
TRBD1	TRBV2	once	TRBJ1-2	CASRATGGDGYTF	TGTGCCAGCAGGGCGACAGGGGGCGATGGCTACACCTTC
TRBD1	TRBV5-6	.	TRBJ1-5	CASSLYRGLYQPQHF	TGTGCCAGCAGCTTGTACAGGGGCTTGTATCAGCCCCAGCATTTT
TRBD2	TRBV6-1	.	TRBJ2-7	CASSEGFSGSEQYF	TGTGCCAGCAGTGAAGGGTTTAGCGGGAGTGAGCAGTACTTC
.	TRBV2	.	TRBJ2-6	CASSDRGSFSGANVLTF	TGTGCCAGCAGTGACCGGGGATCGTTCTCTGGGGCCAACGTCCTGACTTTC
TRBD2	TRBV4-2	.	TRBJ2-2	CASSRDVLTSPTNTGELFF	TGTGCCAGCAGCCGAGACGTCTTGACTAGCCCAACGAACACCGGGGAGCTGTTTTTT
TRBD2	TRBV28	.	TRBJ2-3	CASTSAGDIADTQYF	TGTGCCAGCACCTCGGCGGGAGATATCGCAGATACGCAGTATTTT
.	TRBV7-9	.	TRBJ1-3	CASSSGEVSGNTIYF	TGTGCCAGCAGCTCCGGGGAGGTCTCTGGAAACACCATATATTTT
TRBD2	TRBV4-1	.	TRBJ2-7	CASRGIGGSSYEQYF	TGCGCCAGCAGGGGCATCGGCGGGAGCTCCTACGAGCAGTACTTC
TRBD2	TRBV9	.	TRBJ2-3	CASSVGDTSGPTDTQYF	TGTGCCAGCAGCGTAGGGGACACTAGCGGACCCACAGATACGCAGTATTTT
TRBD1	TRBV7-9	.	TRBJ2-3	CASLGQGSTDTQYF	TGTGCTTCCTTGGGACAGGGGAGCACAGATACGCAGTATTTT
.	TRBV4-1	.	TRBJ1-2	CASSQDRGTSGYTF	TGCGCCAGCAGCCAAGACAGGGGAACTTCTGGCTACACCTTC
.	TRBV2	few	TRBJ1-3	CASSEAEGGRDGNTIYF	TGTGCCAGCAGTGAGGCTGAGGGGGGGCGCGATGGAAACACCATATATTTT
.	TRBV6-1	.	TRBJ1-2	CASSDSGAGGYTF	TGTGCCAGCAGTGACTCAGGGGCCGGTGGCTACACCTTC
TRBD1	TRBV5-1	.	TRBJ2-7	CASSPGTGTEQYF	TGCGCCAGCAGCCCTGGGACAGGGACCGAGCAGTACTTC